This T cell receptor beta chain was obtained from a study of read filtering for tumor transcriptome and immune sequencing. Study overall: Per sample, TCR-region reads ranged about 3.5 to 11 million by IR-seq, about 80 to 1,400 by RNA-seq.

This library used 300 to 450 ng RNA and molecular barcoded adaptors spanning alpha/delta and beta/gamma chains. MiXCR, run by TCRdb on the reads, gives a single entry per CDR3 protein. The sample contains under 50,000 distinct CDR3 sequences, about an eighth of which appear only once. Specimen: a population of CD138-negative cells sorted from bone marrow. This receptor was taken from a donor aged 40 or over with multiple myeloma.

This chain's CDR3 is CASSPGQGGRPQHF. The CDR3 bases are TGTGCCAGCAGCCCAGGACAGGGCGGTCGGCCCCAGCATTTT. The chain carries TRBV28 and TRBJ1-5; TRBD1 matches at 8 bases. V shed 6 bases and J 9 bases; nucleotides not matched to a gene: 10. The CDR3 contains 14 residues. From germline, CDR1 is MDHEN and CDR2 SYDVKM.